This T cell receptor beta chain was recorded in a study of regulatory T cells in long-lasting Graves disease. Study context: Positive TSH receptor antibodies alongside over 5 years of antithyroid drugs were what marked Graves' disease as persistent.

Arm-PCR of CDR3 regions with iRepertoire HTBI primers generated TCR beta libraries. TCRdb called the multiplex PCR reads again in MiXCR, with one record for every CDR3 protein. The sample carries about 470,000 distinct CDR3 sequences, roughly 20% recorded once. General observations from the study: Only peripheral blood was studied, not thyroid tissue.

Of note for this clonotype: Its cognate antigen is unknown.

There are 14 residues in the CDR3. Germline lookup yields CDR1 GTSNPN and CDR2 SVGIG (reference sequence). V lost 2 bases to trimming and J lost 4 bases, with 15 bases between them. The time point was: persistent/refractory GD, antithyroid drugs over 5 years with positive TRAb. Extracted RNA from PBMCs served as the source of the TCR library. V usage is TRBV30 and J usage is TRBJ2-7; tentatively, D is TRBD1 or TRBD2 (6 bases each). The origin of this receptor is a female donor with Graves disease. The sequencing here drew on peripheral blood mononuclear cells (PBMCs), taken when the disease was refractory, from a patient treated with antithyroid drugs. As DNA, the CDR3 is TGTGCCTGGAGTCCCCTGGGGGGCTCGTACGAGCAGTACTTC. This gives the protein CAWSPLGGSYEQYF.